This T cell receptor (beta chain) was found in a study of OX40 agonist ivuxolimab in advanced cancers. The protocol was immunoSEQ multiplex PCR, while the TCRdb copy is restricted to in-frame clones and leaves out a portion. The table shows 76,000 or so clones, with roughly 93% occurring only once. The CDR3 contains 13 residues. Germline lookup yields CDR1 SGHVS and CDR2 FNYEAQ. Trimming stripped 0 bases from V and 8 bases from J, with 10 bases between. This receptor was taken from an adult with an advanced solid tumor such as melanoma, head and neck, liver or kidney cancer. This chain joins TRBV7-6 and TRBJ1-2; D not certain. The specimen was CD4+ or CD8+ T cells sorted from blood, collected in a trial of the OX40 agonist ivuxolimab. The CDR3 coding sequence is TGTGCCAGCAGCTTAGCGCCCGGGGAAGGCTACACCTTC. Amino acid sequence: CASSLAPGEGYTF. Complete variable domain (other parts from reference TRBV7-6 and TRBJ1-2): GAGVSQSPRYKVTKRGQDVALRCDPISGHVSLYWYRQALGQGPEFLTYFNYEAQQDKSGLPNDRFSAERPEGSISTLTIQRTEQRDSAMYRCASSLAPGEGYTFGSGTRLTVV.